One and the same sample provided the 13 T cell receptor beta chains below, sequenced in a study of CD8+CD57+ T cells in acquired aplastic anemia. The template for TCR beta VDJ and CDR3 sequence profiling was genomic DNA. Each CDR3 protein gets one entry after TCRdb re-called the reads with MiXCR. The sample has about 170,000 distinct CDR3 sequences; around 45% are singletons. Sequenced: sorted CD4+, CD8+, or CD8+CD57+ T cells (not recorded which) from PBMCs. The receptors were sampled from a human donor in good health.

This clonotype was seen many times. The J gene is TRBJ1-2, the V gene TRBV4-2, with 9 nucleotides matching TRBD1. The J segment lost 2 bases and the V segment lost 4 bases, leaving 5 bases of the junction unmatched. Germline CDR1 reads LGHNA; CDR2 reads YNFKEQ. CDR3 size: 15 residues. The CDR3 spells CASSPLGTGNYGYTF. The CDR3 region has the DNA TGTGCCAGCAGCCCACTGGGGACAGGGAACTATGGCTACACCTTC.

This clonotype was counted at least ten times. This chain connects TRBV9 to TRBJ1-5; tentative D call: TRBD1 (5 bases). The germline V gene encodes CDR1 SGDLS and CDR2 YYNGEE. The ends were cut back, 3 bases at V and 5 bases at J, with 18 bases in the middle. The CDR3 covers 16 residues. The CDR3 loop is CASSGPRGYRDQPQHF. DNA for the CDR3: TGTGCCAGCAGCGGGCCCCGGGGGTATCGGGATCAGCCCCAGCATTTT.

The chain combines TRBV19 with TRBJ2-3; D may be TRBD2 (5 bases). This CDR3 spans 16 amino acids. V lost 3 bases and J 7 bases, leaving 20 bases between the germline ends. Germline V gene lookup returns CDR1 LNHDA and CDR2 SQIVND (reference sequence). This CDR3 reads CASSITLARKANTQYF. The CDR3 coding sequence is TGTGCCAGTAGTATCACTCTAGCTCGTAAGGCAAATACGCAGTATTTT. The entire variable domain, with the rest obtained from reference TRBV19 and TRBJ2-3, is as follows: DGGITQSPKYLFRKEGQNVTLSCEQNLNHDAMYWYRQDPGQGLRLIYYSQIVNDFQKGDIAEGYSVSREKKESFPLTVTSAQKNPTAFYLCASSITLARKANTQYFGPGTRLTVL.

To note about this clonotype: This may arise from a read error, as a much more abundant clone is one base away. It is likely a read error, because the conserved phenylalanine at the end of the CDR3 is missing. The V gene is TRBV12-3 or TRBV12-4, the J gene TRBJ1-1; D call uncertain. CDR3 size: 13 residues. V dropped 2 bases and J dropped 2 bases, with 6 bases sitting between them. The CDR3: CASSLRANTEAFC. The CDR3 nucleotides read TGTGCCAGCAGTTTAAGGGCCAACACTGAAGCTTTCTGT.

This chain joins TRBV29-1 and TRBJ1-1; no clear D gene. Trimming cost V 5 bases and J 6 bases, with 7 bases left between them. This CDR3 contains 10 residues. CDR1 is SQVTM, CDR2 ANQGSEA, per germline. DNA for the CDR3: TGCAGCGTTCCCGAGGCTGAAGCTTTCTTT. Translation gives CSVPEAEAFF.

The chain uses TRBV30 and TRBJ1-1; D call uncertain. Germline loops: CDR1 GTSNPN, CDR2 SVGIG (reference sequence). The CDR3 sequence is 12 residues long. Trimming pared 2 bases from V and 8 bases from J, leaving 12 bases between. The CDR3 DNA follows: TGTGCCTGGAGTCCCCAGCGCCAAGAAGCTTTCTTT. This sequence encodes CAWSPQRQEAFF.

This clonotype was observed once. This chain uses TRBV9 with TRBJ1-2, with D perhaps TRBD1 (5 bases). Per the germline V gene, CDR1 is SGDLS and CDR2 is YYNGEE. V was clipped by 4 bases and J by 5 bases, with 12 bases between them. The CDR3 has 13 residues. The CDR3 nucleotides read TGTGCCAGCAGCCTCAACGGGGGGTATGGCTACACCTTC. It translates to CASSLNGGYGYTF.

The V and J genes are TRBV9 and TRBJ2-7, with D unclear. Germline CDR1 is SGDLS and CDR2 is YYNGEE. This CDR3 has 14 residues. The germline V and J ends were trimmed by 4 bases and 6 bases, with 17 bases remaining between them. The CDR3 loop reads CASSPEPHYVEQYF. CDR3 DNA sequence: TGTGCCAGCAGCCCGGAACCCCACTACGTCGAGCAGTACTTC.

The V call is TRBV24-1, the J call TRBJ2-3; 7 bases agree with TRBD2. The junction had 6 bases not matched to a gene; V was cut back by 7 bases and J by 0 bases. The CDR3 covers 15 residues. CDR1 and CDR2 from the germline V gene are KGHDR and SFDVKD. The DNA for the CDR3 is TGTGCCACCAGGGAGGCGGGGGTTAGCACAGATACGCAGTATTTT. Amino acids: CATREAGVSTDTQYF.

This chain links TRBV18 with TRBJ1-2, with TRBD1 matching 11 bases. Trimming at V came to 4 bases and at J to 5 bases, leaving 3 bases not matched to a gene. Germline assignment: CDR1 KGHSH and CDR2 LQKENI. The CDR3 runs 14 residues. DNA of the CDR3: TGTGCCAGCTCACGGACAGGGGGCGGATATGGCTACACCTTC. It is translated as CASSRTGGGYGYTF.

Only one count was recorded for this clonotype. The J gene is TRBJ2-3, the V gene TRBV29-1, with D maybe TRBD2 (6 bases). The length of the CDR3 is 15 residues. The ends were cut back, 2 bases at V and 8 bases at J, with 20 bases in the middle. Germline CDR1 and CDR2: SQVTM and ANQGSEA. CDR3 DNA: TGCAGCGTTGAATCCGGCGGGACTCTTCAGGTTACGCAGTATTTT. As protein: CSVESGGTLQVTQYF.

The chain employs TRBV11-2 and TRBJ2-7; 7 bases fit TRBD1. The ends lost 0 bases at V and 3 bases at J; junction bases unmatched: 5. CDR3 length equals 15 residues. CDR1 is SGHAT and CDR2 is FQNNGV in the germline V gene. The CDR3 reads CASSLDWDSVYEQYF. DNA of the CDR3: TGTGCCAGCAGCTTAGATTGGGACAGCGTCTACGAGCAGTACTTC.

This clonotype was recorded once. A read error may be the cause here, since a much bigger clone is one base away. The V call is TRBV7-2, the J call TRBJ1-5; D is unresolved. The CDR3 covers 13 residues. CDR1 SGHTA and CDR2 FQGNSA come from the germline V gene. The CDR3 protein is CASSPQRNQRQHF. CDR3 in DNA: TGTGCCAGCAGCCCCCAGCGCAATCAGCGCCAGCATTTT.